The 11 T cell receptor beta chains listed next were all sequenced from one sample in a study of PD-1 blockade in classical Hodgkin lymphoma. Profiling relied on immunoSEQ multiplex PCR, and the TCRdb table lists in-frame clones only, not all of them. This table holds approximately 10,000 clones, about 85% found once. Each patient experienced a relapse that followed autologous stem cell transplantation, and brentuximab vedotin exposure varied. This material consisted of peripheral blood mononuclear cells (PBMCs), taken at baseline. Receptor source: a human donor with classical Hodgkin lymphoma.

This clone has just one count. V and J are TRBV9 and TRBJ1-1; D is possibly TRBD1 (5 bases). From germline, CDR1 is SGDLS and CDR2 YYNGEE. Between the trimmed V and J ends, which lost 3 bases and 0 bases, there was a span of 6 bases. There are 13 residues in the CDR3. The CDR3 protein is CASSGGLNTEAFF. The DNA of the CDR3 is TGTGCCAGCAGCGGGGGGTTGAACACTGAAGCTTTCTTT.

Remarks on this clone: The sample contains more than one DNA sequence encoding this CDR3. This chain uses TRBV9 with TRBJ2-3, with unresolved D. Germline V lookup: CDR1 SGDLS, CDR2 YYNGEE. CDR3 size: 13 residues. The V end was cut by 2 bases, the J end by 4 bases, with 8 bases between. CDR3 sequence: CASSVGSPDTQYF. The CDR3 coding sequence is TGTGCCAGCAGCGTTGGCAGTCCAGATACGCAGTATTTT.

CDR3 sequence reads: CASSAAGTSVHEQFF. CDR3 in DNA: TGTGCCAGCAGCGCGGCCGGGACTAGCGTCCATGAGCAGTTCTTC. The rearrangement joins TRBV7-2 to TRBJ2-1, with TRBD2 identical over 10 bases. J was trimmed by 8 bases and V by 5 bases; bases with no gene match: 9. The CDR3 has 15 residues. The V gene's germline CDR1 is SGHTA and CDR2 FQGNSA.

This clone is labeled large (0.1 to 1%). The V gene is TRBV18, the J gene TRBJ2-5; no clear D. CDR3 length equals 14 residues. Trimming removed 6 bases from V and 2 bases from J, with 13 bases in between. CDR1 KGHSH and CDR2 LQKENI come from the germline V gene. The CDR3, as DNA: TGTGCCAGCTCCCACACCCCGCAGCAAGAGACCCAGTACTTC. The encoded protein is CASSHTPQQETQYF.

The DNA for the CDR3 is TGTGCCAGCAGTTTAATACACCGCCCAGACTACGAGCAGTACTTC. Translated: CASSLIHRPDYEQYF. V gene TRBV27 combines with J gene TRBJ2-7; D is unresolved. The CDR3 totals 15 residues. V was clipped by 2 bases and J by 3 bases, with 14 bases between them. The germline V gene has CDR1 MNHEY and CDR2 SMNVEV (reference sequence).

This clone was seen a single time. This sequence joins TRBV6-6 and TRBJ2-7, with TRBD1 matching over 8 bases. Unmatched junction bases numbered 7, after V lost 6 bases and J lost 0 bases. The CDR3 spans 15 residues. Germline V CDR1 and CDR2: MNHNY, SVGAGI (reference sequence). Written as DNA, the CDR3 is TGTGCCAGCAGACCCTGGACAGGGCGCTCCTACGAGCAGTACTTC. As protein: CASRPWTGRSYEQYF.

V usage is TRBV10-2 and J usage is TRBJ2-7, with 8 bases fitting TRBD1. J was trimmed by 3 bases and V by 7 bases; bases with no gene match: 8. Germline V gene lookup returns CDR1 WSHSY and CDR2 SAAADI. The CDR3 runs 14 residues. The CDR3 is CASKFGQGYYEQYF. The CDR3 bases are TGCGCCAGCAAGTTCGGACAGGGCTACTACGAGCAGTACTTC.

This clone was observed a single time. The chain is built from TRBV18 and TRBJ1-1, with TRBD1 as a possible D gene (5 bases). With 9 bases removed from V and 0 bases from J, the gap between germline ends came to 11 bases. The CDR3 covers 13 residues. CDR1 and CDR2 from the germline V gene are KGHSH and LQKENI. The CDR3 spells CASLEGMNTEAFF. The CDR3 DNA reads TGTGCCAGTCTCGAGGGGATGAACACTGAAGCTTTCTTT.

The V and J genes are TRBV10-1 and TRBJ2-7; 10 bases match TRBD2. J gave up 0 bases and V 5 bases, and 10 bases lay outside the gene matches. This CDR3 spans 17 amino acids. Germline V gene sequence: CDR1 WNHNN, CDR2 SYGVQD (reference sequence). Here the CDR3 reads CASSWVLAGDCSYEQYF. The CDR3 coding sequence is TGCGCCAGCAGTTGGGTCCTAGCGGGAGACTGCTCCTACGAGCAGTACTTC.

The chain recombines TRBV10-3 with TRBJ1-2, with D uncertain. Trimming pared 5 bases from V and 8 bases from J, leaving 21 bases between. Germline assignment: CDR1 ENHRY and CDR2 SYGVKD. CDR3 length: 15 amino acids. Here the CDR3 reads CAISTGRDDFWGYTF. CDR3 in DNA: TGTGCCATCAGTACCGGACGGGATGATTTCTGGGGCTACACCTTC.

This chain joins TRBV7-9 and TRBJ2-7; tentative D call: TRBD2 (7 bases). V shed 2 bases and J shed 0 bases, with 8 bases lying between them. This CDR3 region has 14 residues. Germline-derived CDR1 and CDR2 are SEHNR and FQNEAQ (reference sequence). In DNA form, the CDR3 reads TGTGCCAGCAGCTTACGGGGGGCCTCCTACGAGCAGTACTTC. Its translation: CASSLRGASYEQYF.